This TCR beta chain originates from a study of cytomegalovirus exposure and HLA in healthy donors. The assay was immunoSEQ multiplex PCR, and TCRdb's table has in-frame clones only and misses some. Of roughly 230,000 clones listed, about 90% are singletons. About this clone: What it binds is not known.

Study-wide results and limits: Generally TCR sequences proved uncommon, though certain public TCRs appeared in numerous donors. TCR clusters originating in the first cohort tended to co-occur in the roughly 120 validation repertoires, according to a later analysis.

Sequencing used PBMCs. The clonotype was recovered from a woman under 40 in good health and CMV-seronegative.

CDR3 protein: CASKEQGWWTEAFF. CDR3 sequence (DNA): TGTGCCAGCAAGGAGCAGGGGTGGTGGACTGAAGCTTTCTTT. This chain links TRBV14 with TRBJ1-1; weak D call: TRBD1 (6 bases). This CDR3 is built from 14 residues. The germline V gene has CDR1 SGHDN and CDR2 FVKESK. V lost 7 bases and J 5 bases, leaving 17 bases between the germline ends.